The present T cell receptor beta chain was sequenced within a study of cytomegalovirus exposure and HLA in healthy donors. The CDR3 totals 15 residues. CDR1 and CDR2 (germline): MNHEY, SVGAGI. Unmatched junction bases numbered 1, after V lost 0 bases and J lost 3 bases. Use of 60 Vbeta and 13 Jbeta primers characterized the PCR. TCRdb's copy holds only in-frame clones and misses some; the assay was immunoSEQ multiplex PCR. The table shows approximately 150,000 clones, with 75% to 80% occurring only once. Sequencing was performed on PBMCs. V gene TRBV6-5 combines with J gene TRBJ1-1; 10 bases match TRBD1. This TCR was recovered from a woman aged 30 to 39 in good health and CMV-seronegative. As DNA, the CDR3 is TGTGCCAGCAGTTACTCCGGGACAGGGGACACTGAAGCTTTCTTT. Residues: CASSYSGTGDTEAFF.